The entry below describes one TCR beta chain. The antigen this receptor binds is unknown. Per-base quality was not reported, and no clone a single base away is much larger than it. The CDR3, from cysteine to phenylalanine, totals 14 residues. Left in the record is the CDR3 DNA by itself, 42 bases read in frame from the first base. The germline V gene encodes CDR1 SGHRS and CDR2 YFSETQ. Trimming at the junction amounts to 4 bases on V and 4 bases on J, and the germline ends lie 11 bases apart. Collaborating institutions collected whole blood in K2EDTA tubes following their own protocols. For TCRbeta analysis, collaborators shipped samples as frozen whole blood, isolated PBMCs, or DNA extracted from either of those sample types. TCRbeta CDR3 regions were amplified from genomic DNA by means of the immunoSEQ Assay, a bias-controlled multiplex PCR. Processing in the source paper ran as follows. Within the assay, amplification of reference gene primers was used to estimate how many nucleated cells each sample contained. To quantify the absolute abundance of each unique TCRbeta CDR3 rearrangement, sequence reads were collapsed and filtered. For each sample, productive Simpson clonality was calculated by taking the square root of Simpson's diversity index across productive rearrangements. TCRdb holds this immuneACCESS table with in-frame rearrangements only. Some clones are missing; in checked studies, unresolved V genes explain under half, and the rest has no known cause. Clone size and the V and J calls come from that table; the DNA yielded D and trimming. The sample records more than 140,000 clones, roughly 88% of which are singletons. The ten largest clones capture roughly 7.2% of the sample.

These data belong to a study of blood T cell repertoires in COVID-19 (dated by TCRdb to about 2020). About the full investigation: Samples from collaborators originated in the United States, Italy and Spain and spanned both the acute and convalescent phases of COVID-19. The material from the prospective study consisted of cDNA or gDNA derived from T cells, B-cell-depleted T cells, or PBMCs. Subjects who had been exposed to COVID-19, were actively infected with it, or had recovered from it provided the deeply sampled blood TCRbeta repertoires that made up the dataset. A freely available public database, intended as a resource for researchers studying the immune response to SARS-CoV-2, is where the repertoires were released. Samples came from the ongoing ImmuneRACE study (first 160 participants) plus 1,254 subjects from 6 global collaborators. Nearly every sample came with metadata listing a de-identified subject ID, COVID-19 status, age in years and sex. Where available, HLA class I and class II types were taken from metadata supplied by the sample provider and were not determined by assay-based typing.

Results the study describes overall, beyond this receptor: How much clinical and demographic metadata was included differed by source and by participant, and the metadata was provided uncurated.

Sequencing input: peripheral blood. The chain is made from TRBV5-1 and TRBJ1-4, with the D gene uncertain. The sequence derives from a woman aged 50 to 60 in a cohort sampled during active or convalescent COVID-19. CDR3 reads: CASSLDQVNEKLFF. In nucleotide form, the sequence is TGCGCCAGCAGCCTCGATCAGGTTAATGAAAAACTGTTTTTT.